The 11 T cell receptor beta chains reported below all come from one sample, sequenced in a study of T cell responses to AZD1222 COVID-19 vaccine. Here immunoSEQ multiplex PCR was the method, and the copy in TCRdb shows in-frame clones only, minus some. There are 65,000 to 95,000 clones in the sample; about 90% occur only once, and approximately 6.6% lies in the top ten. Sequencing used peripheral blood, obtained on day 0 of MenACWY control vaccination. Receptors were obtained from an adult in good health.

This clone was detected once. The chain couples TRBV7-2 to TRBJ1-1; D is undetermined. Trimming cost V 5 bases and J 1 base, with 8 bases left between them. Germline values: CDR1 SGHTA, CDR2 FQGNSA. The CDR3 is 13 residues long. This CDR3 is CASSRQSNTEAFF. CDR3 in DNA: TGTGCCAGCAGCCGACAATCGAACACTGAAGCTTTCTTT.

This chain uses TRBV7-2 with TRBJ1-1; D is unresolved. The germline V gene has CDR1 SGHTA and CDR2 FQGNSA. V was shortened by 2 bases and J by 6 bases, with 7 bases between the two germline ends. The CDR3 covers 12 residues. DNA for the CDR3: TGTGCCAGCAGCTTAAACGGGGCTGAAGCTTTCTTT. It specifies CASSLNGAEAFF.

The CDR3 protein is CASSEAVQPQHF. The CDR3 nucleotides are TGTGCCAGCAGTGAAGCGGTGCAGCCCCAGCATTTT. This rearrangement joins TRBV2 to TRBJ1-5; D gene ambiguous. Looked up from germline, CDR1 is SNHLY and CDR2 is FYNNEI. CDR3 length: 12 residues. V was trimmed by 0 bases and J by 7 bases, leaving 4 bases between them.

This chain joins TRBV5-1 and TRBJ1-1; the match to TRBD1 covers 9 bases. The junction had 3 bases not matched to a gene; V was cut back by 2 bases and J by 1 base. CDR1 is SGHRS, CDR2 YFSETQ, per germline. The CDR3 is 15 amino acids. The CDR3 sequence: CASSLQGAQNTEAFF. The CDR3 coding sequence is TGCGCCAGCAGCTTACAGGGGGCCCAGAACACTGAAGCTTTCTTT.

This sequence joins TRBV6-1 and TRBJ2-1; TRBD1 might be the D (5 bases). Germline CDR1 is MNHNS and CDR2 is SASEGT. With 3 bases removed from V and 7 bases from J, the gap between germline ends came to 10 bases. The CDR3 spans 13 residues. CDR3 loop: CASSDHRLNEQFF. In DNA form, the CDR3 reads TGTGCCAGCAGTGATCACAGGCTAAATGAGCAGTTCTTC.

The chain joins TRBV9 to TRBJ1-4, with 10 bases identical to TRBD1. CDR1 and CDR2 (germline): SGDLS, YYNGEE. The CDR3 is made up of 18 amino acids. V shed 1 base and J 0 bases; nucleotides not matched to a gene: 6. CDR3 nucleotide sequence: TGTGCCAGCAGCGTACGTCCCGGGACAGGGGCAACTAATGAAAAACTGTTTTTT. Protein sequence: CASSVRPGTGATNEKLFF.

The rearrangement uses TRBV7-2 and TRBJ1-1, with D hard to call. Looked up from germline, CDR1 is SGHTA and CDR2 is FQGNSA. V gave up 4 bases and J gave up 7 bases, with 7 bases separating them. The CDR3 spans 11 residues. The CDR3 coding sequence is TGTGCCAGCAGCTCCCAAGTTGAAGCTTTCTTT. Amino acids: CASSSQVEAFF.

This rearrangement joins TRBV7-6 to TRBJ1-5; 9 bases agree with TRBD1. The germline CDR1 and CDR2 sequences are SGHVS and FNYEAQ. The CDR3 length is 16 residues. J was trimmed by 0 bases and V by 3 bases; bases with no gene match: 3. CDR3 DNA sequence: TGTGCCAGCAGCTTGGGGACAGGGAATAGCAATCAGCCCCAGCATTTT. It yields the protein CASSLGTGNSNQPQHF.

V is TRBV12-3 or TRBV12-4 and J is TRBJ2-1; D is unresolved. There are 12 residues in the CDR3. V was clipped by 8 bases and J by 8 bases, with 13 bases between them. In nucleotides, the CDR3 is TGTGCCAGCGAACCGAGTCGGGATGAGCAGTTCTTC. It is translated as CASEPSRDEQFF.

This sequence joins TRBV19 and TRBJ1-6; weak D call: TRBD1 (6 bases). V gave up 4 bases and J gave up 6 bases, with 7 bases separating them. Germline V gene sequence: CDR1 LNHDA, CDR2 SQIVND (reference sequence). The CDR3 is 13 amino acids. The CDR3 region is CASSRTANSPLHF. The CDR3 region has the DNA TGTGCCAGTAGTAGGACAGCTAATTCACCCCTCCACTTT. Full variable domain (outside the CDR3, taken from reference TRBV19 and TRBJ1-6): DGGITQSPKYLFRKEGQNVTLSCEQNLNHDAMYWYRQDPGQGLRLIYYSQIVNDFQKGDIAEGYSVSREKKESFPLTVTSAQKNPTAFYLCASSRTANSPLHFGNGTRLTVT.

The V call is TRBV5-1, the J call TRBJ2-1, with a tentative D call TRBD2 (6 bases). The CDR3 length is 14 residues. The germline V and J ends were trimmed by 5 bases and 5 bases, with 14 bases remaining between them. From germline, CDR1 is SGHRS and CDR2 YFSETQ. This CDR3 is CASRSGLDNNEQFF. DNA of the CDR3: TGCGCCAGCAGATCGGGACTGGACAACAATGAGCAGTTCTTC.